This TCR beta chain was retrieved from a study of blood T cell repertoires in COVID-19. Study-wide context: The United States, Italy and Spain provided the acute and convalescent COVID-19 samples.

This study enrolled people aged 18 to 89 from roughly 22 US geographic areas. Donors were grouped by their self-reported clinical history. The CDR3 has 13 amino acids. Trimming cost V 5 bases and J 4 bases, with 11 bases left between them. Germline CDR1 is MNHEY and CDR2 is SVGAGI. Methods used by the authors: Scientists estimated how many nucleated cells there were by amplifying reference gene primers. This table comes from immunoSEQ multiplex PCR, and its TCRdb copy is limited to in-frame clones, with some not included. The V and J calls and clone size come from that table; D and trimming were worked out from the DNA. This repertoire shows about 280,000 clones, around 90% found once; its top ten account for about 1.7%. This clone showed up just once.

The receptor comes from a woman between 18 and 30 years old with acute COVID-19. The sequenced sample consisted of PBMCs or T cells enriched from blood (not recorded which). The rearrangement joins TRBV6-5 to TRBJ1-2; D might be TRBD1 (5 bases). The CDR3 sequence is CASSPGDFYGYTF. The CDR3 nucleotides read TGTGCCAGCAGTCCCGGGGACTTCTATGGCTACACCTTC.